These 8 T cell receptor beta chains were all obtained from the same sample, sequenced in a study of molecular identifiers for immune sequencing clone quantification. TCRdb re-called the PCR reads through MiXCR, storing one row per CDR3 protein. The table records approximately 680,000 distinct CDR3 sequences, roughly 25% of them present only once. Source material: naive CD8+ T cells from blood, with Jurkat cell RNA spiked in. Sample subset: FACS-sorted CD8+CD4-CCR7+CD45RA+ naive T cells. Every receptor here comes from a human donor in good health. Some libraries in this study had Jurkat cell RNA spiked in.

There are a few counts of this clonotype. V is TRBV13 and J is TRBJ2-2; no firm D call. The V gene's germline CDR1 is PRHDT and CDR2 FYEKMQ (reference sequence). This CDR3 has 15 amino acids. With 4 bases removed from V and 1 base from J, the gap between germline ends came to 10 bases. The CDR3 DNA follows: TGTGCCAGCAGCTCCGAGACTGAGAACACCGGGGAGCTGTTTTTT. Protein: CASSSETENTGELFF.

This sequence joins TRBV20-1 and TRBJ2-7; TRBD2 might be the D (5 bases). This CDR3 region has 14 residues. The V end was cut by 1 base, the J end by 1 base, with 11 bases between. The germline V gene has CDR1 DFQATT and CDR2 SNEGSKA (reference sequence). The CDR3: CSARVLAQSYEQYF. CDR3 nucleotides: TGCAGTGCTAGAGTCCTAGCTCAATCCTACGAGCAGTACTTC.

This clonotype was seen more than once but under ten times. This chain uses TRBV2 with TRBJ2-2; 10 nucleotides match TRBD1. This CDR3 comprises 15 residues. Trimming cost V 6 bases and J 9 bases; bases outside gene matches: 10. The germline V gene encodes CDR1 SNHLY and CDR2 FYNNEI. The CDR3 DNA follows: TGTGCCAGCAGGGCGACCTACGACAGGGGGCGGGAGCTGTTTTTT. Translated, it gives CASRATYDRGRELFF.

This clonotype was observed a few times. The chain recombines TRBV3-1 with TRBJ2-1; 9 bases line up with TRBD2. This CDR3 region has 16 residues. In germline, CDR1 is LGHDT, CDR2 YNNKEL (reference sequence). Trimming at V came to 0 bases and at J to 5 bases, leaving 5 bases not matched to a gene. The CDR3 DNA is TGTGCCAGCAGCCAAGATGGCGGGAGGGGCAACAATGAGCAGTTCTTC. It is translated as CASSQDGGRGNNEQFF.

Ten or more counts support this clonotype. This chain joins TRBV6-6 and TRBJ1-1; D is possibly TRBD1 (6 bases). The CDR3 sequence is 15 residues long. Germline CDR1 is MNHNY and CDR2 is SVGAGI (reference sequence). Deletions cut 5 bases from V and 1 base from J, with 14 bases between. The CDR3 DNA sequence: TGTGCCAGCAGTCGGCTCAGGACAGAGAACACTGAAGCTTTCTTT. It yields the protein CASSRLRTENTEAFF.

There are a few counts of this clonotype. The chain carries TRBV19 and TRBJ2-7, with 8 nucleotides matching TRBD1. This CDR3 comprises 15 residues. Germline lookup yields CDR1 LNHDA and CDR2 SQIVND (reference sequence). The V segment lost 6 bases and the J segment 2 bases; nucleotides outside the gene matches: 9. Written as DNA, the CDR3 is TGTGCCAGTAGACCTTGGTCCAGGGGGCCCTACGAGCAGTACTTC. It specifies CASRPWSRGPYEQYF.

This clonotype was seen a few times. V gene TRBV3-1 combines with J gene TRBJ1-2; a possible D gene is TRBD1 (5 bases). Germline CDR1 LGHDT, CDR2 YNNKEL (reference sequence). V was pared by 0 bases and J by 2 bases, with 10 bases between. This CDR3 comprises 15 residues. The CDR3 loop is CASSQEGAWNYGYTF. For the CDR3, the DNA is TGTGCCAGCAGCCAAGAAGGGGCTTGGAACTATGGCTACACCTTC.

This clonotype occurred many times. This chain links TRBV5-1 with TRBJ1-1; TRBD1 is a possible D gene (6 bases). Germline CDR1 is SGHRS and CDR2 is YFSETQ. V dropped 1 base and J dropped 5 bases, with 18 bases sitting between them. The CDR3 loop spans 16 amino acids. The CDR3 is CASSLPKEGTGTEAFF. CDR3 nucleotides: TGCGCCAGCAGCTTGCCCAAGGAGGGCACAGGGACTGAAGCTTTCTTT.